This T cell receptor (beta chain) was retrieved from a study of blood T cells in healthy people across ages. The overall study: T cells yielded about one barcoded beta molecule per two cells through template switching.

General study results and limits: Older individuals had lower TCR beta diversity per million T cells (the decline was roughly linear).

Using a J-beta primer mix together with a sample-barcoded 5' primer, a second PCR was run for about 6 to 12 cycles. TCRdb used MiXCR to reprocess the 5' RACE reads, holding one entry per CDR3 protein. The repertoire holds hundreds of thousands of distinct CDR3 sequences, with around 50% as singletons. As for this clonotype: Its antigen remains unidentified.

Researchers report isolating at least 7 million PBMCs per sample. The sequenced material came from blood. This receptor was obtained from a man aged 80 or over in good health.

The CDR3: CASSTAGTSGEETQYF. The CDR3 bases are TGTGCCAGCAGTACAGCCGGGACTAGCGGGGAAGAGACCCAGTACTTC. V is TRBV12-3 or TRBV12-4 and J is TRBJ2-5; 13 nucleotides line up with TRBD2. V trimming: 5 bases; J trimming: 3 bases; junction bases outside the gene matches: 6. The CDR3 totals 16 residues.